This T cell receptor (beta chain) was found in a study of T-cell memory formation after mild COVID-19. Turning to the study itself: Among the donors, TCR clusters were largely specific to each donor. General study results and limits: Pre-infection memory harbored some responding clones, suggesting cross-reactive memory joined. For contracting clones, CD4+ ones sat mainly in CM and EM, CD8+ in EMRA.

A word on this clonotype: Antigen specificity is unknown.

The CDR3 is made up of 17 amino acids. Germline loops: CDR1 MNHEY, CDR2 SVGEGT. V was shortened by 2 bases and J by 3 bases, with 19 bases between the two germline ends. Employing constant-segment primers, 5'RACE generated TCR alpha and TCR beta cDNA libraries bearing sample barcodes and UMIs. Each CDR3 protein is one row after TCRdb ran MiXCR on the 5' RACE reads. The sample has over 300,000 distinct CDR3 sequences, 20% to 25% seen once; the top ten hold roughly 21%. The sequence derives from a man aged 18 to 35 who had mild COVID-19 (a few samples of this study predate the infection). Cell type and time point are not known. Material for sequencing was PBMCs or a T cell subset sorted from them (not recorded which). The chain has TRBV6-2 or TRBV6-3 and TRBJ1-2, with no clear D. This chain's CDR3 is CASSYTPPGSMHYGYTF. DNA of the CDR3: TGTGCCAGCAGTTACACTCCTCCGGGATCTATGCACTATGGCTACACCTTC.